The 19 T cell receptor beta chains listed next were all sequenced from one sample in a study of blood T cell repertoires in COVID-19. Sequencing was performed with immunoSEQ multiplex PCR; in TCRdb, only in-frame clones are kept and a portion is missing. The sample yields 54,000 or so clones, roughly 88% seen once. Sequenced material: peripheral blood. These receptors were collected from a human donor in a cohort sampled during active COVID-19.

The V gene is TRBV15, the J gene TRBJ2-1, with 10 bases lining up with TRBD1. V shed 9 bases and J 6 bases; nucleotides not matched to a gene: 8. CDR3 size: 14 residues. Looked up from germline, CDR1 is LNHNV and CDR2 is YYDKDF (reference sequence). The CDR3 loop reads CATGDRGRLNEQFF. The CDR3 DNA reads as TGTGCCACAGGGGACAGGGGAAGACTCAATGAGCAGTTCTTC.

The chain joins TRBV19 to TRBJ1-5; 7 bases map to TRBD1. Germline-derived CDR1 and CDR2 are LNHDA and SQIVND (reference sequence). The CDR3 runs to 16 residues. The V and J ends lost 1 base and 15 bases, in that order; junction bases with no gene match: 18. As DNA, the CDR3 is TGTGCCAGTAGTATAGGTCCGGGACAGTTAGCAATCAATGGGCATTTT. The encoded protein is CASSIGPGQLAINGHF.

This chain links TRBV15 with TRBJ1-6; tentatively, D is TRBD1 (5 bases). The CDR3 consists of 15 residues. Germline V gene sequence: CDR1 LNHNV, CDR2 YYDKDF (reference sequence). The V end lost 0 bases, the J end lost 9 bases, and 12 bases lay between the germline ends. CDR3 sequence reads: CATSREGRVGSPLHF. The CDR3 bases are TGTGCCACCAGCAGAGAGGGCAGGGTGGGTTCACCCCTCCACTTT.

V usage is TRBV2 and J usage is TRBJ1-5, with 7 positions matching TRBD1. Germline-derived CDR1 and CDR2 are SNHLY and FYNNEI. This CDR3 has 16 residues. With 4 bases clipped from V and 3 bases from J, the junction kept 9 bases outside the gene matches. Written as DNA, the CDR3 is TGTGCCAGCAGTGCAGACAGGGCCCTTAACAATCAGCCCCAGCATTTT. This translates into CASSADRALNNQPQHF.

The V call is TRBV5-4, the J call TRBJ1-2; D may be TRBD1 (6 bases). Trimming cost V 0 bases and J 12 bases, with 15 bases left between them. Germline V gene data show CDR1 as SGHNT and CDR2 as YYREEE (reference sequence). The CDR3 has 13 amino acids. The CDR3 DNA is TGTGCCAGCAGCTTGGACCGGGACATTAGGAACACCTTC. Translated: CASSLDRDIRNTF.

This chain links TRBV4-1 with TRBJ1-2; D remains unclear. Trimming pared 8 bases from V and 6 bases from J, leaving 13 bases between. The germline V gene encodes CDR1 MGHRA and CDR2 YSYEKL. The CDR3 covers 12 residues. CDR3: CASGGIMDGYTF. CDR3 in DNA: TGCGCCAGCGGCGGGATTATGGATGGCTACACCTTC.

This clone was seen a single time. V usage is TRBV2 and J usage is TRBJ1-5; no clear D. The ends were cut back, 8 bases at V and 6 bases at J, with 14 bases in the middle. The germline V gene has CDR1 SNHLY and CDR2 FYNNEI. This CDR3 is 13 amino acids long. CDR3 residues: CASRGTGSQPQHF. In nucleotides, the CDR3 is TGTGCCAGCCGGGGAACGGGGAGTCAGCCCCAGCATTTT.

The chain uses TRBV7-8 and TRBJ2-7; 10 bases fit TRBD2. The CDR3 is 14 amino acids. V was pared by 5 bases and J by 5 bases, with 6 bases of the junction left unmatched. The germline V gene has CDR1 SGHVS and CDR2 FQNEAQ. Here the CDR3 reads CASSRAGGPHEQYF. CDR3 nucleotide sequence: TGTGCCAGCAGCCGAGCGGGAGGGCCCCACGAGCAGTACTTC.

This chain joins TRBV19 and TRBJ2-6; tentative D call: TRBD1 (6 bases). The ends were cut back, 3 bases at V and 0 bases at J, with 18 bases in the middle. CDR3 size: 19 residues. CDR1 is LNHDA, CDR2 SQIVND, per germline (reference sequence). DNA of the CDR3: TGTGCCAGTAGTATTGTTGGGGGCCTCTTGATCTCTGGGGCCAACGTCCTGACTTTC. This encodes CASSIVGGLLISGANVLTF.

This chain joins TRBV2 and TRBJ1-5, with D possibly matching TRBD1 (6 bases). V gave up 7 bases and J gave up 2 bases, with 9 bases separating them. CDR1 is SNHLY and CDR2 is FYNNEI in the germline V gene. The CDR3 loop spans 13 amino acids. The CDR3 DNA reads TGTGCCAGCACGGACAGCGGCAATCAGCCCCAGCATTTT. Amino acids: CASTDSGNQPQHF.

In this sample, this clone turned up once. The chain has TRBV3-1 (or the pseudogene TRBV3-2) and TRBJ1-2; 10 bases match TRBD1. The ends lost 2 bases at V and 2 bases at J; junction bases unmatched: 5. Germline V lookup: CDR1 LGHDT, CDR2 YNNKEL (reference sequence). This CDR3 is 16 amino acids long. The CDR3 reads CASSQRQGASNYGYTF. CDR3 nucleotides: TGTGCCAGCAGCCAACGACAGGGGGCGTCGAACTATGGCTACACCTTC.

V gene TRBV19 combines with J gene TRBJ1-4; D perhaps matches TRBD1 (6 bases). The CDR3 is made up of 15 amino acids. V gave up 4 bases and J gave up 6 bases, with 15 bases separating them. Germline assignment: CDR1 LNHDA and CDR2 SQIVND (reference sequence). CDR3 DNA sequence: TGTGCCAGTAGTAACCGACAGGTGGGAGATGAAAAACTGTTTTTT. Residues: CASSNRQVGDEKLFF.

A word on this clone: Relative to the germline gene, one junction end is altered; a read error may explain this. This rearrangement joins TRBV19 to TRBJ2-2; 8 bases fit TRBD2. The germline gives CDR1 LNHDA, CDR2 SQIVND (reference sequence). The length of the CDR3 is 16 residues. CDR3 DNA: TGTGCCAGTAGACATGCGGGGGGCGGGAACCCCGGGGAGCTGTTTTTT. Translation: CASRHAGGGNPGELFF.

CDR3 residues: CASSLTPAAGQFF. CDR3 in DNA: TGTGCCAGCAGCTTGACTCCCGCGGCTGGGCAGTTCTTC. The genes are TRBV7-2 and TRBJ2-1; D is ambiguous. The CDR3 loop spans 13 amino acids. Between the trimmed V and J ends, which lost 3 bases and 12 bases, there was a span of 15 bases. The V gene's germline CDR1 is SGHTA and CDR2 FQGNSA.

V is TRBV5-1 and J is TRBJ1-2; D gene uncertain. The CDR3 contains 12 residues. With 0 bases removed from V and 4 bases from J, the gap between germline ends came to 4 bases. Germline CDR1 SGHRS, CDR2 YFSETQ. As DNA, the CDR3 is TGCGCCAGCAGCTTGGACAGCTATGGCTACACCTTC. This translates into CASSLDSYGYTF.

The sample holds a few counts of this clone. V usage is TRBV25-1 and J usage is TRBJ2-4, with 9 positions matching TRBD1. Germline CDR1 reads MGHDK; CDR2 reads SYGVNS. This CDR3 has 15 amino acids. V gave up 1 base and J gave up 7 bases; unmatched junction bases: 5. The CDR3 region is CASSESGQGLNIQYF. CDR3 sequence (DNA): TGTGCCAGCAGTGAATCGGGACAGGGCCTTAACATTCAGTACTTC.

This sequence joins TRBV11-2 and TRBJ2-2; 10 bases align to TRBD1. The V segment lost 2 bases and the J segment 0 bases; nucleotides outside the gene matches: 3. This CDR3 is 17 amino acids long. Germline values: CDR1 SGHAT, CDR2 FQNNGV. CDR3 in amino acids: CASSLRTGGSNTGELFF. The CDR3 nucleotides are TGTGCCAGCAGCTTAAGGACAGGGGGTTCGAACACCGGGGAGCTGTTTTTT.

The chain carries TRBV11-2 and TRBJ1-1, with no clear D. The CDR3 spans 13 residues. The V and J ends lost 5 bases and 3 bases respectively, with 10 bases between them. CDR1 and CDR2 from the germline V gene are SGHAT and FQNNGV. In DNA form, the CDR3 reads TGTGCCAGCAGCCTACCGGAGTACACTGAAGCTTTCTTT. This translates into CASSLPEYTEAFF. Together with reference TRBV11-2 and TRBJ1-1, the CDR3 gives the full variable domain: EAGVAQSPRYKIIEKRQSVAFWCNPISGHATLYWYQQILGQGPKLLIQFQNNGVVDDSQLPKDRFSAERLKGVDSTLKIQPAKLEDSAVYLCASSLPEYTEAFFGQGTRLTVV.

This rearrangement joins TRBV5-1 to TRBJ2-7; possible D gene TRBD2, 5 bases. CDR3 length equals 13 residues. The germline V and J ends were trimmed by 4 bases and 9 bases, with 17 bases remaining between them. Germline CDR1 is SGHRS and CDR2 is YFSETQ. The CDR3 region is CASSLAARSGQYF. The CDR3 DNA reads TGCGCCAGCAGCCTAGCAGCCCGCTCGGGGCAGTACTTC.